Given below is one TCR beta chain in context. Its antigen remains undetermined. No much larger clonotype is one base removed from it; base qualities were not supplied. TCR beta libraries were generated from genomic DNA with the immunoSEQ kit, following the manufacturer's recommendations. To prepare the libraries, a first multiplex PCR with proprietary primers was run, followed by a second PCR that added unique barcodes, and a bead cleanup was done after each round. A kit-provided positive control reaction and a negative control reaction were included in every sample batch. The final libraries were assessed on an Agilent 4200 TapeStation D1000 ScreenTape, pooled by volume, and quantified by qPCR. Sequencing ran on an Illumina NextSeq500 with a MidOutput 150-cycle cartridge, using 156 Read1 and 15 Index1 cycles with kit custom primers. The pooled library was loaded at around 1 pM, and 20% PhiX control was spiked in. Under the source paper's analysis protocol: The vendor-processed data were analyzed in R, and a clonotype was defined as all T cells that share the same CDR3 nucleotide sequence. In the clone abundance analyses, frequencies in each sample were normalized to that sample's 10,000 most abundant clones. Public T cell clones, which averaged fewer than five per sample, were excluded before analysis. Tumor-enriched clonotypes and baseline blood-enriched clonotypes were defined as those with an abundance difference of at least 32-fold between compartments. A beta-binomial differential abundance model was used to identify clonotypes that were expanded or contracted between blood time points. The Baroni-Urbani and Buser coefficient was used to measure tumor-blood repertoire similarity, and groups were compared with two-tailed Wilcoxon tests in R. TCRdb retrieved this table from immuneACCESS and kept in-frame rearrangements only. Not all clones are present; in checked studies, unresolved V genes account for under half, and no reason is known for the remainder. V and J calls and clone size come straight from that table; D and trimming were deduced from the DNA. This sample has 140,000 or so clones in its table, and 70% to 90% of those were observed once. Roughly 17% of the sample goes to the ten largest clones.

Reading the label with the study, this specimen's time point is: blood 4 weeks post-SBRT, at nephrectomy. The treatment or condition label here, explained by the study, means: 15 Gy SBRT to primary tumor, nephrectomy 4 weeks later. The samples were obtained from a clinical trial, where primary renal cell carcinomas were treated with 15 Gy stereotactic body radiation therapy and then removed by nephrectomy 4 weeks afterward. To follow tumor-enriched clonotypes, serial peripheral blood was collected from radiation-treated patients at baseline and at 2 weeks and 4 weeks after SBRT. Renal cell carcinoma with clear cell pathology was present in all patients. Genomic DNA for TCR sequencing was prepared using the QIAamp DNA Blood Mini Kit (Qiagen). The analyses included just those samples that passed every quality control check. The data stem from a study of radiation and T cells in renal cell carcinoma (dated by TCRdb to about 2020). Context from the whole study: TCR beta sequencing covered 50 or so samples in total, comprising around 26 tumors and around 27 peripheral blood samples. The last blood draw occurred 4 weeks after radiation, at the same time as nephrectomy. A total of 4 million to 5 million unique CDR3 nucleotide sequences, encoding 2.7 million or so unique CDR3 amino acid sequences, were found across all 50 or so samples. Study-level results and caveats: Because pretreatment tumor biopsies were not available, the baseline intratumoral presence of clonotypes could not be determined. Top tumor clonotypes rose in blood from baseline to 2 weeks post-radiation, then contracted by 4 weeks, suggesting transient expansion of tumor-resident clones. With a single-armed trial design, the study had no way to address how radiation dose or scheduling affects the TCR repertoire. Changes in the blood repertoire were not tracked past 4 weeks after treatment.

The germline V gene (reference sequence) gives CDR1 as SGHNT and CDR2 as YYREEE. Germline trimming: 4 bases from V, 2 bases from J; junction bases outside gene matches: 8. The CDR3 holds 17 amino acids from the cysteine to the phenylalanine. Just the 51-base CDR3 DNA is kept, in frame starting at base 1. This sequence was found in a woman aged 50 to 60 with renal cell carcinoma. The sequencing here drew on blood, taken from a patient whose treatment included radiotherapy and nephrectomy. The chain is made from TRBV5-4 and TRBJ2-2; TRBD2 lines up with 10 middle nucleotides. The nucleotide sequence reads as follows: TGTGCCAGCAGCCCCGTAGCGGGGGGACTAAACACCGGGGAGCTGTTTTTT. Its amino acids are CASSPVAGGLNTGELFF.